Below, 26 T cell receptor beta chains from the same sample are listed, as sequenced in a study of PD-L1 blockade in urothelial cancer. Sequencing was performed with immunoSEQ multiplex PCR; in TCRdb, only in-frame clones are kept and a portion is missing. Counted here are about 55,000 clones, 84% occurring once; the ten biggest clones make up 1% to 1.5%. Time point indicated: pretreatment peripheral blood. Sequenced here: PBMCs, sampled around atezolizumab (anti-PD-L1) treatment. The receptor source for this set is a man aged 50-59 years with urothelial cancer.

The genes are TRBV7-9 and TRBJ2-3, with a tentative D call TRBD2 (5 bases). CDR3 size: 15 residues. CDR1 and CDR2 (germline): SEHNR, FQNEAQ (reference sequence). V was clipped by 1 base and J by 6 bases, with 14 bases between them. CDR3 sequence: CASSLGTWSGDTQYF. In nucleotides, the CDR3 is TGTGCCAGCAGCTTAGGTACCTGGAGCGGTGATACGCAGTATTTT.

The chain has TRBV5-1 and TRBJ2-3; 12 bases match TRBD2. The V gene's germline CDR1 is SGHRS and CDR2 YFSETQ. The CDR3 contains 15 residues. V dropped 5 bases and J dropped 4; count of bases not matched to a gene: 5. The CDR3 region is CASRLTSGSPDTQYF. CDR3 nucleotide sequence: TGCGCCAGCAGACTGACTAGCGGGAGCCCAGATACGCAGTATTTT.

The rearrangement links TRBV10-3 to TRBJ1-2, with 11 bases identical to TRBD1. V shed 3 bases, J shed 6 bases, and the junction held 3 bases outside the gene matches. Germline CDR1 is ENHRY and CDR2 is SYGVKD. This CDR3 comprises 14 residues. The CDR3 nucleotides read TGTGCCATCAGTGACGGACAGGGGGCAGATGGCTACACCTTC. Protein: CAISDGQGADGYTF.

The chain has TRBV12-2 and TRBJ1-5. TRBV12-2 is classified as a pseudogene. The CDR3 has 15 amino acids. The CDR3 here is CASRSTDEADQPQHF. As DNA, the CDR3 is TGTGCAAGTCGCTCGACGGACGAAGCGGATCAGCCCCAGCATTTT.

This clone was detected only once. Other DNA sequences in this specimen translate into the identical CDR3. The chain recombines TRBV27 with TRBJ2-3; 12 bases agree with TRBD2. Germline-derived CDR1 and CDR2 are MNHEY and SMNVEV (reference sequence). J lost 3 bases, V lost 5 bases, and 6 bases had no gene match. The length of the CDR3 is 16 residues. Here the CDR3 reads CASSPLAGGLTDTQYF. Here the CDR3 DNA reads TGTGCCAGCAGTCCCCTAGCGGGGGGGCTTACAGATACGCAGTATTTT.

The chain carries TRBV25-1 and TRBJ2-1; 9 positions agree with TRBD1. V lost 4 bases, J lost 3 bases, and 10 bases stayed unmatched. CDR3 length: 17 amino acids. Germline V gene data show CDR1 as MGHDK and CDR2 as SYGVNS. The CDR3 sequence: CASSGMTGGRDYNEQFF. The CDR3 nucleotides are TGTGCCAGCAGTGGAATGACAGGGGGAAGGGACTACAATGAGCAGTTCTTC. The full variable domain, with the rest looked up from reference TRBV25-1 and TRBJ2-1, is EADIYQTPRYLVIGTGKKITLECSQTMGHDKMYWYQQDPGMELHLIHYSYGVNSTEKGDLSSESTVSRIRTEHFPLTLESARPSHTSQYLCASSGMTGGRDYNEQFFGPGTRLTVL.

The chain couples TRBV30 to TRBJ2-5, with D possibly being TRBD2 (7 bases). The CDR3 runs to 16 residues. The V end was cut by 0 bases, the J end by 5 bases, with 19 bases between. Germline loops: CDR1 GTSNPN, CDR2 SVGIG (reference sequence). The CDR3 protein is CAWSVPRGGGVETQYF. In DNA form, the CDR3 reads TGTGCCTGGAGTGTACCCCGTGGAGGGGGGGTCGAGACCCAGTACTTC. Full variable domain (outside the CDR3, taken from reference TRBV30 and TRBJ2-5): SQTIHQWPATLVQPVGSPLSLECTVEGTSNPNLYWYRQAAGRGLQLLFYSVGIGQISSEVPQNLSASRPQDRQFILSSKKLLLSDSGFYLCAWSVPRGGGVETQYFGPGTRLLVL.

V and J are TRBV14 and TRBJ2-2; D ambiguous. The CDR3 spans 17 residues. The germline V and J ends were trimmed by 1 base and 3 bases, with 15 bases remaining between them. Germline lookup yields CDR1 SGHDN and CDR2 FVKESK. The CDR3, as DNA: TGTGCCAGCAGCCAAGGCCGGCCAGGAATTTACACCGGGGAGCTGTTTTTT. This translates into CASSQGRPGIYTGELFF.

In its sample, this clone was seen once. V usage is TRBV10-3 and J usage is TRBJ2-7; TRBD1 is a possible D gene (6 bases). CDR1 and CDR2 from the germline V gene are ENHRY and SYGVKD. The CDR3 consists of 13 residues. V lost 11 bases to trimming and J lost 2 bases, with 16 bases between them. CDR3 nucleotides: TGTGCCGTCGGACCCGGGACAACCTACGAGCAGTACTTC. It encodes CAVGPGTTYEQYF.

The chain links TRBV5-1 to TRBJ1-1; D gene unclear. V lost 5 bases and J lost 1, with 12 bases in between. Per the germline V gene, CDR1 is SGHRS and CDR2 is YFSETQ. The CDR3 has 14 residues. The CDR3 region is CASSPGWANTEAFF. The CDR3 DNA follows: TGCGCCAGCAGTCCTGGATGGGCGAACACTGAAGCTTTCTTT.

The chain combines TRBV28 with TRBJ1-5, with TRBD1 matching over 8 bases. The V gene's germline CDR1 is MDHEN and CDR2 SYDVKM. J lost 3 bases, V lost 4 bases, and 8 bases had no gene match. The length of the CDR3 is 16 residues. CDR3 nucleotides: TGTGCCAGCAGTTCACCCGGGACAGGACCCAATCAGCCCCAGCATTTT. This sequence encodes CASSSPGTGPNQPQHF.

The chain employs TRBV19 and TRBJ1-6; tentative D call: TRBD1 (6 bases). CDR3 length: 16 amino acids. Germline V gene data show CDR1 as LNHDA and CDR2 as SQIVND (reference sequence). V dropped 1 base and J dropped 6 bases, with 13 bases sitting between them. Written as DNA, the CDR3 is TGTGCCAGTAGTATAGTAGGACAGAAACTTAATTCACCCCTCCACTTT. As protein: CASSIVGQKLNSPLHF.

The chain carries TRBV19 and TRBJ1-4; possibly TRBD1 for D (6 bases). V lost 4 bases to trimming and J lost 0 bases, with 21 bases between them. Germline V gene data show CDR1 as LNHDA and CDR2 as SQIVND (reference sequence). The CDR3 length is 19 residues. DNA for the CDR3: TGTGCCAGTAGTACCCGACAGGTCCAGGTTGTTGCAACTAATGAAAAACTGTTTTTT. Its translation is CASSTRQVQVVATNEKLFF.

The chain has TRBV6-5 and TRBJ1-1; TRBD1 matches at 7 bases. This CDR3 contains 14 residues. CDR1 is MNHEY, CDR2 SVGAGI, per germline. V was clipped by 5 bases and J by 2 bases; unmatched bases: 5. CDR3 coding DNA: TGTGCCAGCAGTAGGACAGGAAGAAACACTGAAGCTTTCTTT. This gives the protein CASSRTGRNTEAFF.

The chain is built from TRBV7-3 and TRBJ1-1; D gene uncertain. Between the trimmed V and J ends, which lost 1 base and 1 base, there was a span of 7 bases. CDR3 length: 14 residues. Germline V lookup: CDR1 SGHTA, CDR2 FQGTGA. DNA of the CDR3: TGTGCCAGCAGCTTAAACAGCCAGAACACTGAAGCTTTCTTT. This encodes CASSLNSQNTEAFF.

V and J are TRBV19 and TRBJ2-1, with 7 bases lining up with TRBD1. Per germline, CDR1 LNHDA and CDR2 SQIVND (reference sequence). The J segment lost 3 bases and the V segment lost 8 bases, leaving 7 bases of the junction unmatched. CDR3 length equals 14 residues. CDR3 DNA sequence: TGTGCCAGTTCCCGGGACAGAGGCTACAATGAGCAGTTCTTC. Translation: CASSRDRGYNEQFF.

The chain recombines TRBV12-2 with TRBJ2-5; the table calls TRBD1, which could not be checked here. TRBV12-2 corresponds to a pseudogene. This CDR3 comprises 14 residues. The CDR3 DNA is TGTGCAAGTCGCCCCGGACAGAACCAAGAGACCCAGTACTTC. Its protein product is CASRPGQNQETQYF.

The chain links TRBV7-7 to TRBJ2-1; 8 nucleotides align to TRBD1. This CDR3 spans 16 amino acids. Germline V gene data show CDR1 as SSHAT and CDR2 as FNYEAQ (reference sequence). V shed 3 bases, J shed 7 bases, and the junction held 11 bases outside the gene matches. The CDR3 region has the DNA TGTGCCAGCAGCTTGGACTTCAGGGGGCCTGGTAATGAGCAGTTCTTC. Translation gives CASSLDFRGPGNEQFF.

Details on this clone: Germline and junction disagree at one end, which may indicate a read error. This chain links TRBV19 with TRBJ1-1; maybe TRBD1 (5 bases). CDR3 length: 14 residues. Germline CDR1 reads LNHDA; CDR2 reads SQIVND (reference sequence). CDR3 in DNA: TGTGCCAGTAGTTTAGACAGTCAAATAACTGAAGCTTTCTTT. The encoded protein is CASSLDSQITEAFF.

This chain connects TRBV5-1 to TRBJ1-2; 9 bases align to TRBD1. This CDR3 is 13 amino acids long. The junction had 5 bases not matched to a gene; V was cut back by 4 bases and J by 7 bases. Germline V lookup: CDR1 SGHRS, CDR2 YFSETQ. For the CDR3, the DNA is TGCGCCAGCAGCCACCGGGACAGGGCTGGCTACACCTTC. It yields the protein CASSHRDRAGYTF.

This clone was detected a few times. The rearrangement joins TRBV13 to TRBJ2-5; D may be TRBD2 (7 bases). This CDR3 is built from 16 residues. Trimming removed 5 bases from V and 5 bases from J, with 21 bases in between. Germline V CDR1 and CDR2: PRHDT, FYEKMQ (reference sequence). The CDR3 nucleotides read TGTGCCAGCAGCACCGCAGGACAGCGGGGACGGGAGACCCAGTACTTC. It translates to CASSTAGQRGRETQYF.

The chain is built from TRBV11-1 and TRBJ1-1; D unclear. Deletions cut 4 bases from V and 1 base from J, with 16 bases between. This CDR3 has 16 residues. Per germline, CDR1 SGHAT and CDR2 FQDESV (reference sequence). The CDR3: CASSSRVAFKNTEAFF. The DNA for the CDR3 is TGTGCCAGCAGCTCCCGGGTGGCATTTAAGAACACTGAAGCTTTCTTT. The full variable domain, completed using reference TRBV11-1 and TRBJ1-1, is EAEVAQSPRYKITEKSQAVAFWCDPISGHATLYWYRQILGQGPELLVQFQDESVVDDSQLPKDRFSAERLKGVDSTLKIQPAELGDSAMYLCASSSRVAFKNTEAFFGQGTRLTVV.

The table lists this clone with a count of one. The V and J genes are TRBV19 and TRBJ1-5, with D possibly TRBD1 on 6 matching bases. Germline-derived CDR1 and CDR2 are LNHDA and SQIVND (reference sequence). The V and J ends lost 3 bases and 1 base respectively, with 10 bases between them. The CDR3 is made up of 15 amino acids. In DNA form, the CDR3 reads TGTGCCAGTAGTATGGGCAGGGGAAGCAATCAGCCCCAGCATTTT. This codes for CASSMGRGSNQPQHF.

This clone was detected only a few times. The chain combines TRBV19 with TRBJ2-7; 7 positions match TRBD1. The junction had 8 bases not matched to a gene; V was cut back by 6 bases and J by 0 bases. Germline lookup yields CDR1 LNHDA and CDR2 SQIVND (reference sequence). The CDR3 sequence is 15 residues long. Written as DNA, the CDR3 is TGTGCCAGTAGAGATATACAGGGGACCTCCTACGAGCAGTACTTC. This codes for CASRDIQGTSYEQYF. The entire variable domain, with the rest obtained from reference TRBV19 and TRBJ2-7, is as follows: DGGITQSPKYLFRKEGQNVTLSCEQNLNHDAMYWYRQDPGQGLRLIYYSQIVNDFQKGDIAEGYSVSREKKESFPLTVTSAQKNPTAFYLCASRDIQGTSYEQYFGPGTRLTVT.

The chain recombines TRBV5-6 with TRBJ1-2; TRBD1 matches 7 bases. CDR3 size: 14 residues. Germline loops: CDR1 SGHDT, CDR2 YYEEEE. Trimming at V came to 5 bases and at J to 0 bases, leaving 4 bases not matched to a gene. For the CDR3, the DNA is TGTGCCAGCAGAGGGCAGGGGGCTAACTATGGCTACACCTTC. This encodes CASRGQGANYGYTF.

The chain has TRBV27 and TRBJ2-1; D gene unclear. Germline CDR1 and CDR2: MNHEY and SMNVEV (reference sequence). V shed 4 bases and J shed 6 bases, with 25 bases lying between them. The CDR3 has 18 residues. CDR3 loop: CASSSKRTDPTKINEQFF. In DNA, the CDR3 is TGTGCCAGCAGTTCTAAGCGAACCGACCCTACAAAAATCAATGAGCAGTTCTTC.